This TCR beta chain was captured by sequencing in a study of graft-versus-host responses after intestinal transplantation. Study overall: Isolated intestinal, liver-intestinal, or multivisceral transplants were what recipients had. General study results and limits: Recipient marrow held GvH clones, some first seen in ileum or blood. Peak circulating GvH clone levels were associated with early post-transplant HvG declines.

This CDR3 has 16 amino acids. J lost 3 bases, V lost 5 bases, and 8 bases had no gene match. Per the germline V gene, CDR1 is MDHEN and CDR2 is SYDVKM. A word on this clone: Its specificity is unknown.

Only in-frame clones appear in the TCRdb table, and some are missing; sequencing was by immunoSEQ multiplex PCR. This table has 60,000 to 75,000 clones, roughly nine tenths appearing once. The specimen was unstimulated CD8+ T cells sorted from spleen or lymph node cells, collected before intestinal transplant. This chain uses TRBV28 with TRBJ2-7, with 12 bases fitting TRBD1. The TCR originated in a human donor who received an intestinal transplant. In nucleotides, the CDR3 is TGTGCCAGCAGTCTACCGGGACAGGGGGCCTACTACGAGCAGTACTTC. Its protein product is CASSLPGQGAYYEQYF.